This TCR beta chain was recorded in a study of T cell responses to AZD1222 COVID-19 vaccine. The overall study: Pooling covered second doses at about 4 or about 12 weeks.

Study results and caveats: Unmutated variant regions are reportedly targeted by nearly half of spike-specific TCRs.

TCRdb keeps only in-frame clones here, not all; method: immunoSEQ multiplex PCR. This sample carries 150,000 to 200,000 clones, approximately 93% of them seen once, and the ten largest clones take roughly 0.9%. CDR3 length: 17 amino acids. V lost 4 bases to trimming and J lost 0 bases, with 14 bases between them. The V gene's germline CDR1 is SGHRS and CDR2 YFSETQ. As for this clone: Its antigen is undetermined.

The sequencing here drew on peripheral blood, taken on day 0 of AZD1222 vaccination. The chain uses TRBV5-1 and TRBJ2-6; D possibly matches TRBD1 or TRBD2 (5 bases each). This sequence was found in an adult in good health. CDR3 coding DNA: TGCGCCAGCAGCCGGGACCCCTTAGACTCTGGGGCCAACGTCCTGACTTTC. It encodes CASSRDPLDSGANVLTF.